A selection of T cell receptor beta chains follows, all from one sample in a study of OX40 agonist ivuxolimab in advanced cancers. Libraries were prepared by immunoSEQ multiplex PCR; TCRdb keeps only in-frame clonotypes and omits some of them. This sample has around 70,000 clones, with 70% to 90% found just once. This material consisted of CD4+ or CD8+ T cells sorted from blood, taken in a trial of the OX40 agonist ivuxolimab. These receptors originate from an adult with an advanced solid tumor such as melanoma, head and neck, liver or kidney cancer. Each CDR3 is given with its conserved first and last residue. A D gene is named only where the DNA matches it firmly. A clone size is listed for some rows: how often the clone was seen (once, few, many), or a class if it is expanded.

>TRBD1|.|TRBV7-9|TRBJ2-3
TGTGCCAGCACCCTGGACAGGGTTACAGATACGCAGTATTTT
CASTLDRVTDTQYF
>TRBD2|few|TRBV27|TRBJ2-2
TGTGCCAGCAGTTTAAGAGCGGGATGGCTGACCGGGGAGCTGTTTTTT
CASSLRAGWLTGELFF
>TRBD2|.|TRBV5-1|TRBJ2-1
TGCGCCAGCAGCTTGGGACTAGCGGGTTATGAGCAGTTCTTC
CASSLGLAGYEQFF
>.|.|TRBV2|TRBJ1-1
TGTGCCAGCAGCGAATACACTGAAGCTTTCTTT
CASSEYTEAFF
>.|.|TRBV7-9|TRBJ1-4
TGTGCCAGCAGCTTAGTTGGCCAGGGTGAAAAACTGTTTTTT
CASSLVGQGEKLFF
>.|.|TRBV4-1|TRBJ1-2
TGCGCCAGCAGCCAAGATGGTCGGAATATTTATGGCTACACCTTC
CASSQDGRNIYGYTF
>TRBD2|.|TRBV15|TRBJ2-5
TGTGCCACCAGCAGACACCCTAGCGGGAGGGAGGACCAGTACTTC
CATSRHPSGREDQYF
>TRBD1|.|TRBV9|TRBJ2-2
TGTGCCAGCAGCGCCCAGACAGGGGTGGTGCCCGGGGAGCTGTTTTTT
CASSAQTGVVPGELFF
>.|.|TRBV9|TRBJ2-2
TGTGCCAGCAGCGCCCCATGGGGGTTTAACACCGGGGAGCTGTTTTTT
CASSAPWGFNTGELFF
>.|.|TRBV7-9|TRBJ1-3
TGTGCCAGCCTCGTATCGACAAGCTCTGGAAACACCATATATTTT
CASLVSTSSGNTIYF
>.|.|TRBV27|TRBJ2-1
TGTGCCAGCAGTTTCGGGGGAGCAGCAAATGAGCAGTTCTTC
CASSFGGAANEQFF
>.|.|TRBV6-1|TRBJ2-7
TGTGCCAGCAGTGAATGGAGGAGAGTTAACGAGCAGTACTTC
CASSEWRRVNEQYF
>TRBD1|.|TRBV10-3|TRBJ2-1
TGTGCCATCAGTGAGGGACAGGGGCTAAGCGCTTCGGGCAATGAGCAGTTCTTC
CAISEGQGLSASGNEQFF
>.|.|TRBV30|TRBJ2-5
TGTGCCTGGAGTTCCCCGGGGATGGAGACCCAGTACTTC
CAWSSPGMETQYF
>.|.|TRBV6-5|TRBJ1-2
TGTGCCAGCAGCGACAGCCGTTATGGCTACACCTTC
CASSDSRYGYTF
>TRBD2|.|TRBV10-3|TRBJ2-7
TGTGCCATCAGTAATCCGGGACTAGCGATCGGGGAGCAGTACTTC
CAISNPGLAIGEQYF
>.|few|TRBV2|TRBJ1-2
TGTGCCAGCAGTGAACGACAGGCAATCTATGGCTACACCTTC
CASSERQAIYGYTF
>.|.|TRBV4-2|TRBJ2-7
TGTGCCAGCAGCCAAGATGCCGGACAAGCCTCCATCTCCTACGAGCAGTACTTC
CASSQDAGQASISYEQYF
>TRBD1|.|TRBV4-3|TRBJ2-1
TGCGCCAGCAGCCAAGAGGGACAGGGTGGCTACAATGAGCAGTTCTTC
CASSQEGQGGYNEQFF
>TRBD1|once|TRBV7-6|TRBJ2-2
TGTGCCAGCAGCGTGGGACAGGGTGGAAGCACCGGGGAGCTGTTTTTT
CASSVGQGGSTGELFF
>.|.|TRBV18|TRBJ1-2
TGTGCCAGCTCACTTGACAAGAACTATGGCTACACCTTC
CASSLDKNYGYTF
>.|.|TRBV15|TRBJ2-7
TGTGCCACCAGCAGATCCCTCGGGACTGGGTCCTACGAGCAGTACTTC
CATSRSLGTGSYEQYF
>.|.|TRBV28|TRBJ2-5
TGTGCCAGCAGTTTAAAGGGGATAGAGACCCAGTACTTC
CASSLKGIETQYF
>.|.|TRBV4-1|TRBJ1-5
TGCGCCAGCAGCCACGCCGGGTCCGGGGGTCAGCCCCAGCATTTT
CASSHAGSGGQPQHF
>.|.|TRBV28|TRBJ2-5
TGTGCCAGCACCTCTAGTGGGGAGACCCAGTACTTC
CASTSSGETQYF
>TRBD1|.|TRBV5-5|TRBJ2-5
TGTGCCAGCAGCACCGGTCCTGGGACAGGCCAAGAGACCCAGTACTTC
CASSTGPGTGQETQYF
>.|.|TRBV7-2|TRBJ2-3
TGTGCCAGCAGCTTAGCGGTAGGAGATACGCAGTATTTT
CASSLAVGDTQYF
>TRBD1|.|TRBV7-8|TRBJ1-5
TGTGCCAGCAGAGACGGACAGGGTGATTATCAGCCCCAGCATTTT
CASRDGQGDYQPQHF
>.|.|TRBV19|TRBJ2-4
TGTGCCACCCGGATCCGGGGGATGGCCAAAAACATTCAGTACTTC
CATRIRGMAKNIQYF
>TRBD1|.|TRBV5-5|TRBJ1-4
TGTGCCAGCAGCCCCGGGACAGCTGCAACTAATGAAAAACTGTTTTTT
CASSPGTAATNEKLFF
>TRBD2|.|TRBV5-4|TRBJ2-7
TGTGCCAGCAGGACCCTGGGGGAGGGATACGAGCAGTACTTC
CASRTLGEGYEQYF
>TRBD1|.|TRBV4-2|TRBJ1-4
TGTGCCAGCAGCCAAGCAGGGGGAAATGAAAAACTGTTTTTT
CASSQAGGNEKLFF
>.|.|TRBV6-1|TRBJ2-7
TGTGCCAGCAGTGAAGCATCGACGGTACGGCAGTACTTC
CASSEASTVRQYF
>.|.|TRBV6-6|TRBJ2-5
TGTGCCAGCAGACCACAGGGTTGGGGACAAGAGACCCAGTACTTC
CASRPQGWGQETQYF
>TRBD1|once|TRBV7-8|TRBJ2-1
TGTGCCAGCAGCTTCGTCGCTGGGACAGGGGAGCAGTTCTTC
CASSFVAGTGEQFF
>TRBD2|.|TRBV7-2|TRBJ2-7
TGTGCCAGCACCCCCGGGGGGGCTAGCGGGAGGGCAGGGGAGCAGTACTTC
CASTPGGASGRAGEQYF
>.|.|TRBV19|TRBJ2-7
TGTGCCAGTAGTATCATGGGGGCCTACGAGCAGTACTTC
CASSIMGAYEQYF
>.|.|TRBV5-1|TRBJ1-2
TGCGCCAGCAGCTTCGGAGGGGACTATGGCTACACCTTC
CASSFGGDYGYTF
>.|.|TRBV18|TRBJ2-1
TGTGCCAGCTCACCAGGACCGGCATACAATGAGCAGTTCTTC
CASSPGPAYNEQFF
>.|.|TRBV29-1|TRBJ2-7
TGCAGCGTTGAAAGGAGGTGGGACGATTCCTACGAGCAGTACTTC
CSVERRWDDSYEQYF
>.|.|TRBV5-6|TRBJ2-1
TGTGCCAGCAGCTTGAGGGGACCTCTCAATGAGCAGTTCTTC
CASSLRGPLNEQFF